The T cell receptor (beta chain) described here comes from a study of blood T cell repertoires in COVID-19. Libraries were prepared by immunoSEQ multiplex PCR; TCRdb keeps only in-frame clonotypes and omits some of them. The table has 150,000 to 200,000 clones, over 80% seen once. Trimming took 1 base from V and 0 from J, leaving 7 bases between them. The CDR3 spans 15 residues. The germline V gene has CDR1 SGHAT and CDR2 FQNNGV. Participants were aged about 18 to 100 years, lived in under 30 US areas, and enrolled virtually. Recovered Cohort 3 donors showed two negative PCRs, clearance, or symptom resolution.

The V gene is TRBV11-2, the J gene TRBJ1-5; no definite D call. The receptor comes from a woman aged 60-70 years who had recovered from COVID-19. The sequenced sample was PBMCs or T cells enriched from blood (not recorded which). Here the CDR3 DNA reads TGTGCCAGCAGCTTAGGAGGGTCTAGCAATCAGCCCCAGCATTTT. Its translation: CASSLGGSSNQPQHF. Supplemented by reference TRBV11-2 and TRBJ1-5, the full variable domain reads EAGVAQSPRYKIIEKRQSVAFWCNPISGHATLYWYQQILGQGPKLLIQFQNNGVVDDSQLPKDRFSAERLKGVDSTLKIQPAKLEDSAVYLCASSLGGSSNQPQHFGDGTRLSIL.